Listed below are T cell receptor beta chains from one sample, sequenced in a study of post-analysis software for immune sequencing data. Using its own MiXCR run on the PCR reads, TCRdb lists one record per CDR3 protein. The sample has about 430,000 distinct CDR3 sequences, about 39% seen once. Sample: blood. The receptors were sampled from a girl aged 2-10 years with multiple sclerosis. Both conserved end residues are part of each CDR3. The D gene is left open where the match is weak. Not all rows give a size; the values are once, few, many and, for expanded clones, a class.

abundance: once
v_gene: TRBV11-1
d_gene: .
j_gene: TRBJ1-1
CDR3nt: TGTGCCAGCAGCCCTTCGGGCAGGGGCACTGAAGCTTTCTTT
CDR3aa: CASSPSGRGTEAFF

abundance: few
v_gene: TRBV7-3
d_gene: TRBD2
j_gene: TRBJ2-1
CDR3nt: TGTGCCAGCAGCTTAGTGTTAACTAGCGGGAGAAATGAGCAGTTCTTC
CDR3aa: CASSLVLTSGRNEQFF

abundance: .
v_gene: TRBV2
d_gene: TRBD1
j_gene: TRBJ1-2
CDR3nt: TGTGCCAGCAGTGCTCAACCGGGACAGCGGCTCTATGGCTACACCTTC
CDR3aa: CASSAQPGQRLYGYTF

abundance: few
v_gene: TRBV10-2
d_gene: TRBD1
j_gene: TRBJ1-5
CDR3nt: TGCGCCACCAGACTCCTTGTAGGGACAGATAGCAATCAGCCCCAGCATTTT
CDR3aa: CATRLLVGTDSNQPQHF

abundance: few
v_gene: TRBV11-2
d_gene: TRBD2
j_gene: TRBJ2-3
CDR3nt: TGTGCCAGCAGCTCCCGGGACACTATGACTAGCGGGTTAAGCACAGATACGCAGTATTTT
CDR3aa: CASSSRDTMTSGLSTDTQYF

abundance: .
v_gene: TRBV14
d_gene: .
j_gene: TRBJ2-4
CDR3nt: TGTGCCAGCAGCCAACTAGCCAAAAACATTCAGTACTTC
CDR3aa: CASSQLAKNIQYF

abundance: .
v_gene: TRBV7-2
d_gene: .
j_gene: TRBJ1-2
CDR3nt: TGTGCCAGCAGCTTATCGGGAGAATCTAACTATGGCTACACCTTC
CDR3aa: CASSLSGESNYGYTF

abundance: .
v_gene: TRBV6-2/TRBV6-3
d_gene: .
j_gene: TRBJ2-4
CDR3nt: TGTGCCAGCAGCCAGACCGGACTGCGGAACATTCAGTACTTC
CDR3aa: CASSQTGLRNIQYF

abundance: few
v_gene: TRBV15
d_gene: .
j_gene: TRBJ2-7
CDR3nt: TGTGCCACCAGCGCCGGGAGCTACGAGCAGTACTTC
CDR3aa: CATSAGSYEQYF

abundance: .
v_gene: TRBV14
d_gene: TRBD1
j_gene: TRBJ2-5
CDR3nt: TGTGCCAGCAGCCAAGAGACAGGGGCCCGAAAGACCCAGTACTTC
CDR3aa: CASSQETGARKTQYF

abundance: .
v_gene: TRBV7-9
d_gene: .
j_gene: TRBJ1-6
CDR3nt: TGTGCCAGCGGGGGGGAACAGATAAATTCACCCCTCCACTTT
CDR3aa: CASGGEQINSPLHF

abundance: .
v_gene: TRBV19
d_gene: .
j_gene: TRBJ2-2
CDR3nt: TGTGCCAGTAGGAGCCCCGGACTGAACACCGGGGAGCTGTTTTTT
CDR3aa: CASRSPGLNTGELFF

abundance: .
v_gene: TRBV28
d_gene: TRBD2
j_gene: TRBJ2-1
CDR3nt: TGTGCCAGCAGTCTCCTGCGGGGGGGTCCTGGTGAGCAGTTCTTC
CDR3aa: CASSLLRGGPGEQFF

abundance: few
v_gene: TRBV20-1
d_gene: .
j_gene: TRBJ2-7
CDR3nt: TGCAGTGCTAGAATATGGGCAGTTGCCTACGAGCAGTACTTC
CDR3aa: CSARIWAVAYEQYF

abundance: once
v_gene: TRBV30
d_gene: .
j_gene: TRBJ1-6
CDR3nt: TGTGCCTGGAGTGACCACATAGATTCACCCCGCCACTTT
CDR3aa: CAWSDHIDSPRHF

abundance: .
v_gene: TRBV6-6
d_gene: TRBD1
j_gene: TRBJ2-1
CDR3nt: TGTGTCAGCAGTTACCACCGGACAGGGATTTTTAGCAATGAGCAGTTCTTC
CDR3aa: CVSSYHRTGIFSNEQFF

abundance: .
v_gene: TRBV18
d_gene: .
j_gene: TRBJ1-1
CDR3nt: TGTGCCAGCTCACAAACGACGGTTGACACTGAAGCTTTCTTT
CDR3aa: CASSQTTVDTEAFF

abundance: once
v_gene: TRBV5-5
d_gene: .
j_gene: TRBJ1-1
CDR3nt: TGTGCCAGCAGAACGGACTGGAACACTGAAGCTTTCTTT
CDR3aa: CASRTDWNTEAFF

abundance: .
v_gene: TRBV5-1
d_gene: TRBD1
j_gene: TRBJ2-1
CDR3nt: TGCGCCAGCAGCTTAACGGGACAGGGAATCTATGAGCAGTTCTTC
CDR3aa: CASSLTGQGIYEQFF

abundance: .
v_gene: TRBV12-3/TRBV12-4
d_gene: .
j_gene: TRBJ2-1
CDR3nt: TGTGCCAGCAGTCGCCCAGCGGGCCCCTACAATGAGCAGTTCTTC
CDR3aa: CASSRPAGPYNEQFF

abundance: .
v_gene: TRBV20-1
d_gene: .
j_gene: TRBJ2-3
CDR3nt: TGCAGTGCCCTCCTCCCGGGTTGGGGTGGAGATACGCAGTATTTT
CDR3aa: CSALLPGWGGDTQYF

abundance: .
v_gene: TRBV4-1
d_gene: .
j_gene: TRBJ1-2
CDR3nt: TGCGCCAGCAGCCAAAGGGTGTACAGGGAAGTTAACTATGGCTACACCTTC
CDR3aa: CASSQRVYREVNYGYTF

abundance: few
v_gene: TRBV7-9
d_gene: .
j_gene: TRBJ2-1
CDR3nt: TGTGCCAGCAGCTTACTCCGGGAAACTCTGAGCTCCTACAATGAGCAGTTCTTC
CDR3aa: CASSLLRETLSSYNEQFF

abundance: .
v_gene: TRBV10-2
d_gene: .
j_gene: TRBJ1-2
CDR3nt: TGCGCCAGCAGCTTAGACAGGTTGACGTATGGCTACACCTTC
CDR3aa: CASSLDRLTYGYTF

abundance: .
v_gene: TRBV27
d_gene: TRBD2
j_gene: TRBJ2-1
CDR3nt: TGTGCCAGCAGTCGGGCGACTAGCGGCTACAATGAGCAGTTCTTC
CDR3aa: CASSRATSGYNEQFF

abundance: .
v_gene: TRBV20-1
d_gene: .
j_gene: TRBJ1-2
CDR3nt: TGCAGTGCTAGCGACAGGCACAAGACCTATGGCTACACCTTC
CDR3aa: CSASDRHKTYGYTF

abundance: .
v_gene: TRBV27
d_gene: .
j_gene: TRBJ1-5
CDR3nt: TGTGCCAGCAGTTTAAACCGGTATCAGCCCCAGCATTTT
CDR3aa: CASSLNRYQPQHF

abundance: .
v_gene: TRBV7-2
d_gene: .
j_gene: TRBJ2-2
CDR3nt: TGTGCCAGCAGCTTAAGTGGGGGTTGGACCGGGGAGCTGTTTTTT
CDR3aa: CASSLSGGWTGELFF

abundance: .
v_gene: TRBV12-3/TRBV12-4
d_gene: TRBD2
j_gene: TRBJ2-7
CDR3nt: TGTGCCAGCAGTACCGGACTAGCGGGAACATGGGACGTCTACGAGCAGTACTTC
CDR3aa: CASSTGLAGTWDVYEQYF

abundance: .
v_gene: TRBV7-3
d_gene: .
j_gene: TRBJ2-7
CDR3nt: TGTGCCAGCAGCTTAGTCCCGGGACATAACGAGCAGTACTTC
CDR3aa: CASSLVPGHNEQYF

abundance: .
v_gene: TRBV5-1
d_gene: .
j_gene: TRBJ1-5
CDR3nt: TGCGCCCAGACGCGTCCTCATCAGCCCCAGCATTTT
CDR3aa: CAQTRPHQPQHF

abundance: .
v_gene: TRBV7-2
d_gene: TRBD2
j_gene: TRBJ2-1
CDR3nt: TGTGCCAGCAGCCCGACTAGCGAGAACTACAATGAGCAGTTCTTC
CDR3aa: CASSPTSENYNEQFF

abundance: .
v_gene: TRBV7-8
d_gene: TRBD2
j_gene: TRBJ2-1
CDR3nt: TGTGCCAGCAGCTTGCCGCTTGGGGGGGGGAATGAGCAGTTCTTC
CDR3aa: CASSLPLGGGNEQFF

abundance: .
v_gene: TRBV7-9
d_gene: .
j_gene: TRBJ2-6
CDR3nt: TGTGCCAGCAGCCGTTCGAACTCTGGGGCCAACGTCCTGACTTTC
CDR3aa: CASSRSNSGANVLTF

abundance: .
v_gene: TRBV4-2
d_gene: TRBD2
j_gene: TRBJ2-1
CDR3nt: TGTGCCAGCAGCAGAACCGGGACTAACGCCTACAATGAGCAGTTCTTC
CDR3aa: CASSRTGTNAYNEQFF

abundance: .
v_gene: TRBV5-1
d_gene: TRBD1
j_gene: TRBJ1-2
CDR3nt: TGCGCCAGCAGCTTTGGCAGGGGGCGTTTTGGCTACACCTTC
CDR3aa: CASSFGRGRFGYTF

abundance: few
v_gene: TRBV5-1
d_gene: TRBD1
j_gene: TRBJ2-1
CDR3nt: TGCGCCAGCAGCTACCGGACAGGGAACTACAATGAGCAGTTCTTC
CDR3aa: CASSYRTGNYNEQFF

abundance: .
v_gene: TRBV5-1
d_gene: .
j_gene: TRBJ2-7
CDR3nt: TGCGCCAGCAGCTTGGTGGCAAATGAGCAGTACTTC
CDR3aa: CASSLVANEQYF

abundance: .
v_gene: TRBV19
d_gene: .
j_gene: TRBJ2-1
CDR3nt: TGTGCCAGTAGTATAACAGGTCGGAACAATGAGCAGTTCTTC
CDR3aa: CASSITGRNNEQFF

abundance: .
v_gene: TRBV4-1
d_gene: TRBD1
j_gene: TRBJ1-1
CDR3nt: TGCGCCAGCAGCCAAGATCCCGGACAGGGAAAAGGGGCTTTCTTT
CDR3aa: CASSQDPGQGKGAFF

abundance: once
v_gene: TRBV12-3/TRBV12-4
d_gene: .
j_gene: TRBJ1-2
CDR3nt: TGTGCCAGCAGTTACTGGAAGAGGTGGTATGGCTGCACCTTC
CDR3aa: CASSYWKRWYGCTF

abundance: .
v_gene: TRBV12-3/TRBV12-4
d_gene: .
j_gene: TRBJ1-2
CDR3nt: TGTGCCAGCAGTTCACAGAACCTAGCTAACTATGGCTACACCTTC
CDR3aa: CASSSQNLANYGYTF

abundance: .
v_gene: TRBV12-3/TRBV12-4
d_gene: .
j_gene: TRBJ1-4
CDR3nt: TGTGCCAGCAGTTTTGCCCAAGATGAAAAACTGTTTTTT
CDR3aa: CASSFAQDEKLFF

abundance: .
v_gene: TRBV20-1
d_gene: TRBD1
j_gene: TRBJ2-1
CDR3nt: TGCAGTGCTTCGACATCAGGGACAGGGTACAGTGAGCAGTTCTTC
CDR3aa: CSASTSGTGYSEQFF

abundance: .
v_gene: TRBV7-9
d_gene: .
j_gene: TRBJ1-1
CDR3nt: TGTGCCAGCAGCTACGGCCTGGGGGACACTGAAGCTTTCTTT
CDR3aa: CASSYGLGDTEAFF

abundance: .
v_gene: TRBV6-2/TRBV6-3
d_gene: .
j_gene: TRBJ2-7
CDR3nt: TGTGCCAGCAGTCATCAAACAGGGTTCGAGCAGTACTTC
CDR3aa: CASSHQTGFEQYF

abundance: .
v_gene: TRBV6-6
d_gene: .
j_gene: TRBJ2-3
CDR3nt: TGTGCCAGCATTAGAGAACTCACAGATACGCAGTATTTT
CDR3aa: CASIRELTDTQYF

abundance: .
v_gene: TRBV6-5
d_gene: TRBD2
j_gene: TRBJ2-1
CDR3nt: TGTGCCAGCAGTTACTCGGGGGGGACTAGCGGGAGGGCGAGGGAGCAGTTCTTC
CDR3aa: CASSYSGGTSGRAREQFF

abundance: few
v_gene: TRBV10-2
d_gene: .
j_gene: TRBJ1-1
CDR3nt: TGCGCCAGTCATGGGGCGGGATATAACACTGAAGCTTTCTTT
CDR3aa: CASHGAGYNTEAFF

abundance: few
v_gene: TRBV29-1
d_gene: .
j_gene: TRBJ2-5
CDR3nt: TGCAGCGTTGATTGGGCAGCTGAAGAGACCCAGTACTTC
CDR3aa: CSVDWAAEETQYF

abundance: few
v_gene: TRBV20-1
d_gene: TRBD2
j_gene: TRBJ2-7
CDR3nt: TGCAGTGCTATTCCGGGACTAGCGGGAGGCGAGCAGTACTTC
CDR3aa: CSAIPGLAGGEQYF

abundance: .
v_gene: TRBV21-1
d_gene: .
j_gene: TRBJ1-5
CDR3nt: TGTGCCAGCAGCAAAGAGCAGCAGAATCAGCCCCAGCATTTT
CDR3aa: CASSKEQQNQPQHF

abundance: few
v_gene: TRBV7-6
d_gene: .
j_gene: TRBJ2-5
CDR3nt: TGTGCCAGCAGCGCCCAGGACAGTCAAGAGACCCAGTACTTC
CDR3aa: CASSAQDSQETQYF

abundance: .
v_gene: TRBV10-2
d_gene: TRBD2
j_gene: TRBJ2-5
CDR3nt: TGCGCCAGCTCAGGACTAGCGGGTTTGCAAGAGACCCAGTACTTC
CDR3aa: CASSGLAGLQETQYF

abundance: .
v_gene: TRBV20-1
d_gene: .
j_gene: TRBJ2-5
CDR3nt: TGCAGTGCCCATTTCGGGACCCAGTACTTC
CDR3aa: CSAHFGTQYF